The clone carrying this T cell receptor (beta chain) was detected only a few times. Sequencing was performed with immunoSEQ multiplex PCR; in TCRdb, only in-frame clones are kept and a portion is missing. The table shows a few hundred thousand clones, with approximately 83% occurring only once. The data originate from a study of blood T cell repertoires in COVID-19. Whole-study context: Samples taken during acute and convalescent COVID-19 were collected in the United States, Italy and Spain.

The TCR originated in a woman aged 25-40 years who had recovered from COVID-19. The sequenced sample was PBMCs or T cells enriched from blood (not recorded which).

The CDR3 is CASIKLDRGRTEAFF. The DNA of the CDR3 is TGTGCCAGCATCAAACTGGACAGGGGACGAACTGAAGCTTTCTTT. The chain has TRBV13 and TRBJ1-1, with 9 bases fitting TRBD1. The germline gives CDR1 PRHDT, CDR2 FYEKMQ (reference sequence). Unmatched junction bases numbered 11, after V lost 7 bases and J lost 5 bases. This CDR3 has 15 residues.